This entry lists 15 T cell receptor beta chains sequenced from one sample in a study of post-analysis software for immune sequencing data (dated by TCRdb to between 2014 and 2017). Overall study outcomes, separate from this receptor: Patients showed significantly higher frequencies than controls for about five TRBV segments, among them TRBV5-6, TRBV5-1 and TRBV20-1.

Preparation of the library involved PCR. The sample was run on an Illumina HiSeq 2500. To reduce PCR and sequencing biases, unique molecular identifiers were incorporated into the TCR beta cDNA libraries. The raw public reads went through TCRdb reprocessing: fastp at Q25, MiXCR clone calling, in-frame beta chains kept. Under each unique CDR3 protein, matching rows form one entry showing the most common genes and DNA. The sample data list 350,000 to 500,000 distinct CDR3 sequences, and approximately 37% of these were observed just once. About 7.6% of the sample is taken by the ten largest. No antigen has been assigned to these receptors. The specimen was blood. Receptor source: a girl under 10 years old with multiple sclerosis.

The chain has TRBV20-1 and TRBJ2-1, with unresolved D. Trimming removed 1 base at V and 0 bases at J, with 10 bases between. In germline, CDR1 is DFQATT, CDR2 SNEGSKA (reference sequence). The CDR3 is made up of 15 amino acids. The CDR3 loop reads CSARGVASSYNEQFF. Written as DNA, the CDR3 is TGCAGTGCTAGAGGGGTAGCAAGCTCCTACAATGAGCAGTTCTTC.

In its sample, this clonotype was seen a few times. The chain joins TRBV6-5 to TRBJ2-7, with 9 nucleotides matching TRBD2. Germline CDR1 MNHEY, CDR2 SVGAGI. The J segment lost 3 bases and the V segment lost 0 bases, leaving 3 bases of the junction unmatched. There are 15 residues in the CDR3. CDR3 bases: TGTGCCAGCAGTTACTCGTGGCGGGAGGGCTACGAGCAGTACTTC. It encodes CASSYSWREGYEQYF.

This clonotype was seen more than once but under ten times. The chain uses TRBV3-1 and TRBJ2-5, with TRBD1 matching 10 bases. After removal of 3 bases from V and 5 bases from J, the junction contained 9 bases not matched to a gene. Per the germline V gene, CDR1 is LGHDT and CDR2 is YNNKEL (reference sequence). The CDR3 runs 16 residues. In DNA form, the CDR3 reads TGTGCCAGCAGCCATGGGACAGGGGCATTGGATGAGACCCAGTACTTC. This codes for CASSHGTGALDETQYF.

The chain has TRBV5-1 and TRBJ2-5, with D perhaps matching TRBD2 (6 bases). Between the trimmed V and J ends, which lost 5 bases and 11 bases, there was a span of 25 bases. CDR1 SGHRS and CDR2 YFSETQ come from the germline V gene. The CDR3 runs to 15 residues. CDR3 protein: CASRRDFKIPNEQYF. The CDR3 region has the DNA TGCGCCAGCAGACGGGACTTTAAGATACCCAATGAGCAGTACTTC.

The rearrangement links TRBV12-3 or TRBV12-4 to TRBJ2-1, with 8 bases matching TRBD2. The CDR3 totals 16 residues. V lost 7 bases, J lost 4 bases, and 12 bases stayed unmatched. For the CDR3, the DNA is TGTGCCAGCATCAAAGTCGGGGGGGGCTCTTACAATGAGCAGTTCTTC. Protein product: CASIKVGGGSYNEQFF.

The gene calls are TRBV9 and TRBJ2-3, with 7 bases fitting TRBD2. CDR3 size: 14 residues. Germline-derived CDR1 and CDR2 are SGDLS and YYNGEE. With 2 bases clipped from V and 5 bases from J, the junction kept 5 bases outside the gene matches. The CDR3 DNA sequence: TGTGCCAGCAGCGTTAGCGGGTGGGGAGATACGCAGTATTTT. It encodes CASSVSGWGDTQYF.

In DNA form, the CDR3 reads TGTGCCAGCAGGTTCCCGGGACAGGGTCCCTACGAGCAGTACTTC. This codes for CASRFPGQGPYEQYF. The V gene is TRBV6-5, the J gene TRBJ2-7; 9 positions match TRBD1. Germline CDR1 and CDR2: MNHEY and SVGAGI. This CDR3 is 15 amino acids long. With 6 bases clipped from V and 2 bases from J, the junction kept 8 bases outside the gene matches.

This clonotype appeared a few times. This rearrangement joins TRBV4-1 to TRBJ2-3; tentatively, D is TRBD2 (7 bases). The V gene lost 3 bases and the J gene lost 5 bases, with 24 bases spanning the gap. The CDR3 is 18 amino acids. The germline V gene encodes CDR1 MGHRA and CDR2 YSYEKL. The CDR3 loop is CASSQRPFRGGGGDTQYF. In DNA, the CDR3 is TGCGCCAGCAGCCAGAGGCCGTTCAGAGGGGGGGGTGGAGATACGCAGTATTTT.

The rearrangement uses TRBV4-2 and TRBJ2-1; 10 bases match TRBD2. The J call may be mistaken, given a closer DNA end match to TRBJ2-7. CDR3 length equals 16 residues. Looked up from germline, CDR1 is LGHNA and CDR2 is YNFKEQ. The CDR3 region has the DNA TGTGCCAGCAGCCCCTCTAGCGGGAGCGGTTACAATGAGCAGTACTTC. Its protein product is CASSPSSGSGYNEQYF.

This clonotype was detected a few times. The rearrangement joins TRBV11-2 to TRBJ2-7; D is ambiguous. The DNA end is a closer match to TRBJ2-5, so the J assignment may be wrong. The germline V gene encodes CDR1 SGHAT and CDR2 FQNNGV. The CDR3 is 13 amino acids. Here the CDR3 reads CASSLRRMETQYF. CDR3 nucleotide sequence: TGTGCCAGCAGCTTACGCAGGATGGAGACCCAGTACTTC.

This chain connects TRBV19 to TRBJ1-1, with 7 bases aligning to TRBD1. In germline, CDR1 is LNHDA, CDR2 SQIVND (reference sequence). V shed 2 bases and J 6 bases; nucleotides not matched to a gene: 3. The CDR3 consists of 13 residues. CDR3 loop: CASSIQGVSEAFF. CDR3 coding DNA: TGTGCCAGTAGTATACAGGGGGTGTCTGAAGCTTTCTTT.

This clonotype showed up just a few times. The chain recombines TRBV6-5 with TRBJ2-3, with a weak D call TRBD2 (5 bases). Trimming took off 10 bases at V and 4 bases at J, with 15 bases between the two ends. The CDR3 runs to 13 residues. Germline V gives CDR1 MNHEY, CDR2 SVGAGI. The DNA for the CDR3 is TGTGCCACGGGCCCCGAGGGCCCAGATACGCAGTATTTT. Translated: CATGPEGPDTQYF.

The rearrangement uses TRBV20-1 and TRBJ2-1; 10 bases are shared with TRBD2. The CDR3 has 14 residues. V shed 7 bases and J 2 bases; nucleotides not matched to a gene: 5. Germline CDR1 DFQATT, CDR2 SNEGSKA (reference sequence). This CDR3 is CSVAGTSAYNEQFF. The CDR3, as DNA: TGCAGTGTTGCGGGGACTAGCGCCTACAATGAGCAGTTCTTC.

The chain joins TRBV6-8 to TRBJ1-5; 12 bases fit TRBD1. The CDR3 sequence is 18 residues long. Germline trimming cut 8 bases from V and 4 bases from J; bases unmatched to any gene: 15. CDR1 is MNHGY, CDR2 SAAAGT, per germline. The CDR3 DNA is TGTGCCAGCCCTATCACCCCCGGGGACAGGGGGCTAAATCAGCCCCAGCATTTT. Translated: CASPITPGDRGLNQPQHF.

The V gene is TRBV29-1, the J gene TRBJ1-2; D unresolved. Trimming removed 6 bases at V and 4 bases at J, with 15 bases between. Germline V CDR1 and CDR2: SQVTM, ANQGSEA. The CDR3 covers 13 residues. CDR3 sequence (DNA): TGCAGCGTAGCCCAAGACGGTAGCTATGGCTACACCTTC. Its protein is CSVAQDGSYGYTF.